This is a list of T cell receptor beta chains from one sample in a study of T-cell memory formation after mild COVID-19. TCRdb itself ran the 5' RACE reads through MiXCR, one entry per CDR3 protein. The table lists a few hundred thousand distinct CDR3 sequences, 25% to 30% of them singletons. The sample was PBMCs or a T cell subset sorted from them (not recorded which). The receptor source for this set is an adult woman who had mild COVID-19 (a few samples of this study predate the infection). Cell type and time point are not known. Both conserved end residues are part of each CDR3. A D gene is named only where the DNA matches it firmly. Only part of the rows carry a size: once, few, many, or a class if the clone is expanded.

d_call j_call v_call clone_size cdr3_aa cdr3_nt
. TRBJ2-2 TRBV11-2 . CASMGGELFF TGTGCCAGCATGGGTGGGGAGCTGTTTTTT
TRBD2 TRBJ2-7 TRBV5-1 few CASSLTAGGPSDEQYF TGCGCCAGCAGCTTGACGGCGGGAGGGCCCTCGGATGAGCAGTACTTC
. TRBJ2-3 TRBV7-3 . CASSPFGARTTDTQYF TGTGCCAGCAGCCCATTCGGCGCGCGGACGACAGATACGCAGTATTTT
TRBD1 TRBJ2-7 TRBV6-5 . CASSSDREVLEQYF TGTGCCAGCAGTAGCGACAGGGAAGTACTCGAGCAGTACTTC
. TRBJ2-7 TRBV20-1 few CSVKSRTDNYEQYF TGCAGTGTCAAGTCCCGGACAGACAACTACGAGCAGTACTTC
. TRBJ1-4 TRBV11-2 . CASSLDRIEKLFF TGTGCCAGCAGCTTAGATCGAATTGAAAAACTGTTTTTT
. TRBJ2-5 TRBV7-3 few CASSPTTRSETQYF TGTGCCAGCAGCCCTACGACTAGGTCGGAGACCCAGTACTTC
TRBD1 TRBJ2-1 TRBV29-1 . CSPRTGGNEQFF TGCAGCCCTCGGACAGGGGGCAATGAGCAGTTCTTC
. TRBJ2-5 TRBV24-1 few CATSDFREYQETQYF TGTGCCACCAGTGATTTTCGGGAGTACCAAGAGACCCAGTACTTC
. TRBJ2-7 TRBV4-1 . CASSHGARYEQYF TGCGCCAGCAGCCACGGGGCGAGATACGAGCAGTACTTC
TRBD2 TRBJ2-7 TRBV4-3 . CASSLTRTSGRYEQYF TGCGCCAGCAGCCTAACTCGGACTAGCGGGAGGTACGAGCAGTACTTC
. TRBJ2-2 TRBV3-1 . CASSQGGTGELFF TGTGCCAGCAGCCAAGGCGGTACCGGGGAGCTGTTTTTT
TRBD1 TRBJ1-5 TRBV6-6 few CASRDPRGSNQPQHF TGTGCCAGCAGAGACCCCAGGGGGAGCAATCAGCCCCAGCATTTT
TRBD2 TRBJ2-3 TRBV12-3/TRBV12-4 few CASSFTSGRGTDTQYF TGTGCCAGCAGTTTCACTAGCGGGAGGGGCACAGATACGCAGTATTTT
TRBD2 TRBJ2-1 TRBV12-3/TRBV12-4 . CASSVAGNEQFF TGTGCCAGCAGTGTAGCGGGTAATGAGCAGTTCTTC
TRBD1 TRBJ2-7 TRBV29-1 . CSVPGTGRREQYF TGCAGCGTCCCCGGGACAGGGCGACGTGAGCAGTACTTC
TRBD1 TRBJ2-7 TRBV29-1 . CSVVGTGARLREQYF TGCAGCGTTGTCGGGACAGGGGCTAGACTAAGGGAGCAGTACTTC
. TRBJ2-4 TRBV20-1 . CSAKTRRTERQNIQYF TGCAGTGCTAAAACTAGACGGACAGAGAGACAAAACATTCAGTACTTC
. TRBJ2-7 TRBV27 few CASSLNAIFEQYF TGTGCCAGCAGTTTGAACGCGATTTTCGAGCAGTACTTC
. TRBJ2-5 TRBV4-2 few CASSQAGPRETQYF TGTGCCAGCAGCCAGGCAGGCCCACGAGAGACCCAGTACTTC
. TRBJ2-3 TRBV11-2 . CASSLERPDTQYF TGTGCCAGCAGCTTAGAACGTCCAGATACGCAGTATTTT
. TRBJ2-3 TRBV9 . CASKTGGNTDTQYF TGTGCCAGCAAGACGGGGGGCAACACAGATACGCAGTATTTT
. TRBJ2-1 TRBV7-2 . CASSPGPYRVGFQFF TGTGCCAGCAGCCCAGGCCCCTACAGGGTCGGGTTTCAGTTCTTC
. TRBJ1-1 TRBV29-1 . CSVERGALTEAFF TGCAGCGTTGAAAGAGGGGCGCTCACTGAAGCTTTCTTT
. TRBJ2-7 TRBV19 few CASRGRAGSSYEQYF TGTGCCAGTAGAGGTCGGGCAGGGAGCTCCTACGAGCAGTACTTC
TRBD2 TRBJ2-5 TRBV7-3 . CASSPTSGMGETQYF TGTGCCAGCAGCCCGACTAGCGGGATGGGAGAGACCCAGTACTTC
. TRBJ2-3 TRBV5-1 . CASSRLSNGASGDTQYF TGCGCCAGCAGCCGACTGTCTAATGGGGCCTCGGGAGATACGCAGTATTTT
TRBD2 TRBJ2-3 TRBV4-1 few CASSQDVNIRTGGPVGTDTQYF TGCGCCAGCAGCCAAGATGTGAACATCCGAACGGGGGGGCCCGTCGGAACAGATACGCAGTATTTT
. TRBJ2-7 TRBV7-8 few CASSSYGGSYEQYF TGTGCCAGCAGCTCCTACGGGGGAAGCTACGAGCAGTACTTC
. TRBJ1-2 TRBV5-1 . CASSLYRGGFDGYTF TGCGCCAGCAGCCTCTATAGGGGTGGTTTCGATGGCTACACCTTC
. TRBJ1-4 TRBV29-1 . CSVGSGEKLFF TGCAGCGTTGGCAGTGGTGAAAAACTGTTTTTT
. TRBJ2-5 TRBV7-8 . CASSLGLPLETQYF TGTGCCAGCAGCTTAGGGCTCCCTCTCGAGACCCAGTACTTC
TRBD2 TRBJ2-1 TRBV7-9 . CASSWGLAGESSYNEQFF TGTGCCAGCAGCTGGGGACTAGCGGGAGAAAGCTCCTACAATGAGCAGTTCTTC
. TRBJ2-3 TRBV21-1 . CASNRRTGCTDTQYF TGTGCCAGCAATAGGAGGACAGGGTGCACAGATACGCAGTATTTT
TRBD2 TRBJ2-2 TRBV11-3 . CASSLARGGALNTGELFF TGTGCCAGCAGCTTAGCCCGCGGGGGGGCCTTAAACACCGGGGAGCTGTTTTTT
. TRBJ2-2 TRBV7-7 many CASSPSTGELFF TGTGCTAGCAGCCCGTCCACCGGGGAGCTGTTTTTT
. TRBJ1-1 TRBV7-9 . CASIADNTEAFF TGTGCCAGCATAGCGGATAACACTGAAGCTTTCTTT
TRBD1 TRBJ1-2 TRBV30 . CAWSVLSGGPRYGYTF TGTGCCTGGAGTGTACTGTCAGGGGGCCCCAGATATGGCTACACCTTC
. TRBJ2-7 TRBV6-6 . CASSYGQSDEQYF TGTGCCAGCAGTTACGGACAGTCAGACGAGCAGTACTTC
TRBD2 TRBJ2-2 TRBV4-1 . CASSLPLAGGNPNTGELFF TGCGCCAGCAGCCTTCCCTTAGCGGGGGGGAATCCGAACACCGGGGAGCTGTTTTTT
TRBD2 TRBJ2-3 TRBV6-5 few CASRISGGMHADTQYF TGTGCCAGCAGAATTAGCGGGGGTATGCACGCAGATACGCAGTATTTT
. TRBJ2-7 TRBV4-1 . CASSQEDSSLSSYEQYF TGCGCCAGCAGCCAAGAGGACAGCAGTTTGAGCTCCTACGAGCAGTACTTC
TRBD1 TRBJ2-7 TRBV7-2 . CASSHLDREPPYEQYF TGTGCCAGCAGCCACCTCGACAGGGAGCCACCCTACGAGCAGTACTTC
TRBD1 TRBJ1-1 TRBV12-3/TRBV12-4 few CASSITGGEAFF TGTGCCAGCAGCATTACAGGGGGAGAGGCTTTCTTT
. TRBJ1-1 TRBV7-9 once CASSLAASWDTEAFF TGTGCCAGCAGCTTAGCGGCCAGTTGGGACACTGAAGCTTTCTTT
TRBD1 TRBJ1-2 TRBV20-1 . CSVQTGQGYGYTF TGCAGTGTCCAGACGGGACAGGGGTATGGCTACACCTTC
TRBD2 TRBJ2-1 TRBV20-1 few CSARERVYGLAGGRSNEQFF TGCAGTGCTAGAGAAAGGGTCTATGGACTAGCGGGAGGACGCAGCAATGAGCAGTTCTTC